This T cell receptor (beta chain) was found in a study of T cells expressing NK-cell markers. Looking at the study overall: Underlying the TCR beta repertoires were sorted CD3+CD56+NKG2C+, CD3+CD56+NKG2C- and CD3+CD56-NKG2C+ T cells. Study results and caveats: Of the CD8+ T cells in about 6 donors, about 1.0-7.0% belonged to dominant NKG2C+ clonotypes. The CD3+CD56-NKG2C+ fraction was also led by these clonotypes in four donors.

The V gene's germline CDR1 is MNHEY and CDR2 SMNVEV (reference sequence). The CDR3 consists of 16 residues. No DNA is given; TCRdb re-called the 5' RACE reads and lists each CDR3 protein once. Its clone listing holds roughly 160,000 distinct CDR3 sequences. Worth noting for this clonotype: Antigen unknown.

The sequencing input was blood T cells: a sorted CD56 or NKG2C T cell subset, CD4+ or CD8+ T cells, or bulk PBMC T cells (not recorded which). This chain joins TRBV27 and TRBJ2-1; absent DNA, TCRdb's TRBD2 call cannot be checked. The TCR comes from a man aged 18-69 years in good health. CDR3 sequence reads: CASSPLTSGGAAEQFF.